This T cell receptor beta chain was captured by sequencing in a study of blood T cell repertoires in COVID-19. In the study overall: The United States, Italy and Spain provided the acute and convalescent COVID-19 samples. Sample material is recorded as cDNA or gDNA derived from T cells, B-cell-depleted T cells, or PBMCs.

This CDR3 comprises 15 residues. V shed 5 bases and J shed 6 bases, with 17 bases lying between them. Germline V gene sequence: CDR1 GTSNPN, CDR2 SVGIG (reference sequence). In the authors' workflow: The assay estimated nucleated cells by amplifying reference gene primers. Method: immunoSEQ multiplex PCR; TCRdb's copy keeps in-frame clones and lacks some. That table supplies the V and J calls and clone size; D and trimming were determined from the DNA. There are around 71,000 clones in the sample; about four fifths occur only once, and 28% lies in the top ten. The source material was peripheral blood. The TCR comes from a man aged 65-85 years with acute or convalescent COVID-19. The genes are TRBV30 and TRBJ1-6, with D perhaps matching TRBD1 (6 bases). CDR3 in amino acids: CAWALQGFSNSPLHF. The CDR3 DNA reads TGTGCCTGGGCTCTACAGGGATTTTCTAATTCACCCCTCCACTTT.